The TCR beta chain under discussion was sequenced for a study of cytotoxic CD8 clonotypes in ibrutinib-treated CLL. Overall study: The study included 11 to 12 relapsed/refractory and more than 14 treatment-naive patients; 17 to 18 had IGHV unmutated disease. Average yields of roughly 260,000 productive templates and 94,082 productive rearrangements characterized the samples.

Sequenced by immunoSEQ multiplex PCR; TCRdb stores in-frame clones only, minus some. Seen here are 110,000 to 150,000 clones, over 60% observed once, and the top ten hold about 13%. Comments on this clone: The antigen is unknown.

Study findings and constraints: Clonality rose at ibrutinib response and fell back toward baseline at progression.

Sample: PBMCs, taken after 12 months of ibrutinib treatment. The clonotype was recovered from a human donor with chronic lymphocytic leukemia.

This CDR3 reads CAISESGGHEKLFF. CDR3 nucleotides: TGTGCCATCAGTGAGTCGGGGGGACATGAAAAACTGTTTTTT. The V gene is TRBV10-3, the J gene TRBJ1-4; weak D call: TRBD1 (5 bases). The V gene lost 0 bases and the J gene lost 6 bases, with 8 bases spanning the gap. CDR1 is ENHRY, CDR2 SYGVKD, per germline. This CDR3 is built from 14 residues.